These 24 T cell receptor beta chains were all obtained from the same sample, sequenced in a study of cytomegalovirus exposure and HLA in healthy donors. The PCR was carried out with 60 Vbeta primers and 13 Jbeta primers. Using immunoSEQ multiplex PCR, the repertoire was profiled, and TCRdb retains in-frame clones only, with some absent. The sample yields approximately 160,000 clones, around 72% seen once. The sequenced sample was PBMCs. These receptor sequences come from a man aged 45-60 years in good health and CMV-seronegative.

This clone showed up just once. The gene calls are TRBV5-1 and TRBJ2-7, with 7 bases aligning to TRBD1. This CDR3 has 15 residues. Germline V gene lookup returns CDR1 SGHRS and CDR2 YFSETQ. V dropped 3 bases and J dropped 2; count of bases not matched to a gene: 8. CDR3 in amino acids: CASSSRTGRTYEQYF. Written as DNA, the CDR3 is TGCGCCAGCAGCTCAAGGACAGGCCGAACCTACGAGCAGTACTTC.

The gene calls are TRBV28 and TRBJ2-5, with D possibly TRBD1 on 6 matching bases. The germline V and J ends were trimmed by 4 bases and 1 base, with 13 bases remaining between them. Germline CDR1 MDHEN, CDR2 SYDVKM. The CDR3 length is 15 residues. DNA for the CDR3: TGTGCCAGCAGTTACCCCCTAGGGGGCCAAGAGACCCAGTACTTC. It yields the protein CASSYPLGGQETQYF.

Written as DNA, the CDR3 is TGTGCCAGCTCATCGGACAGGAATGAAAAACTGTTTTTT. This encodes CASSSDRNEKLFF. The V call is TRBV18, the J call TRBJ1-4; 7 nucleotides align to TRBD1. The CDR3 spans 13 residues. The V segment lost 5 bases and the J segment 5 bases; nucleotides outside the gene matches: 2. Germline V gene data show CDR1 as KGHSH and CDR2 as LQKENI.

V is TRBV21-1 and J is TRBJ2-5; no DNA check was done on the table's D call, TRBD1. TRBV21-1 is described as a pseudogene. The CDR3 has 19 residues. The CDR3 DNA sequence: TGTGCCAGCAGCAAAGCGCTTTCCAGGGCTAAAATGGGTCAAGAGACCCAGTACTTC. Amino acids: CASSKALSRAKMGQETQYF.

This clone appeared a few times. The V and J genes are TRBV10-3 and TRBJ2-7; D not resolved. Per germline, CDR1 ENHRY and CDR2 SYGVKD. CDR3 length equals 12 residues. V was pared by 4 bases and J by 0 bases, with 4 bases between. The CDR3 DNA follows: TGTGCCATCAGTGCGAGCTCCTACGAGCAGTACTTC. Translated: CAISASSYEQYF.

The genes are TRBV9 and TRBJ2-4, with TRBD2 as a possible D gene (6 bases). The CDR3 loop spans 19 amino acids. V lost 3 bases and J lost 2, with 24 bases in between. Germline V gives CDR1 SGDLS, CDR2 YYNGEE. This CDR3 reads CASSGRVFPLVMTKNIQYF. The CDR3 coding sequence is TGTGCCAGCAGCGGGAGGGTCTTCCCTTTGGTGATGACCAAAAACATTCAGTACTTC.

This clone has just a few counts. The V and J genes are TRBV25-1 and TRBJ2-2; tentatively, D is TRBD2 (5 bases). The ends were cut back, 3 bases at V and 1 base at J, with 15 bases in the middle. The V gene's germline CDR1 is MGHDK and CDR2 SYGVNS. This CDR3 has 17 residues. CDR3 coding DNA: TGTGCCAGCAGTGAGGCGGAGGCCACTGGGAACACCGGGGAGCTGTTTTTT. Translating it yields CASSEAEATGNTGELFF.

The chain recombines TRBV28 with TRBJ1-1; tentatively, D is TRBD1 (5 bases). Between the trimmed V and J ends, which lost 7 bases and 4 bases, there was a span of 19 bases. CDR1 is MDHEN and CDR2 is SYDVKM in the germline V gene. This CDR3 contains 15 residues. CDR3 region: CASTLVGQGGTEAFF. The CDR3 DNA follows: TGTGCCAGCACCTTGGTCGGGCAGGGAGGCACTGAAGCTTTCTTT. Complete variable domain (other parts from reference TRBV28 and TRBJ1-1): DVKVTQSSRYLVKRTGEKVFLECVQDMDHENMFWYRQDPGLGLRLIYFSYDVKMKEKGDIPEGYSVSREKKERFSLILESASTNQTSMYLCASTLVGQGGTEAFFGQGTRLTVV.

The V gene is TRBV6-1, the J gene TRBJ1-1; 7 nucleotides agree with TRBD1. This CDR3 region has 14 residues. Germline V lookup: CDR1 MNHNS, CDR2 SASEGT. The ends lost 3 bases at V and 7 bases at J; junction bases unmatched: 8. In DNA form, the CDR3 reads TGTGCCAGCAGTGAGAGGAGGGGGCTTAGTGAAGCTTTCTTT. This sequence encodes CASSERRGLSEAFF.

The chain recombines TRBV2 with TRBJ2-1; TRBD2 agrees at 8 bases. V lost 7 bases, J lost 7 bases, and 9 bases stayed unmatched. The CDR3 covers 14 residues. In germline, CDR1 is SNHLY, CDR2 FYNNEI. CDR3 residues: CASNGGGPWNEQFF. The CDR3 DNA reads TGTGCCAGCAACGGGGGGGGGCCTTGGAATGAGCAGTTCTTC.

This chain's CDR3 is CSAGQGESYTF. DNA of the CDR3: TGCAGTGCCGGTCAGGGGGAGAGCTACACCTTC. V and J are TRBV20-1 and TRBJ1-2; 7 bases map to TRBD1. The CDR3 has 11 residues. Per the germline V gene, CDR1 is DFQATT and CDR2 is SNEGSKA (reference sequence). The V gene end was trimmed by 6 bases and the J gene end by 9 bases; junction bases not matched to a gene: 7.

The CDR3 reads CASSYSFRGTGNTIYF. The CDR3 region has the DNA TGTGCCAGCAGTTACTCGTTCAGGGGAACGGGAAACACCATATATTTT. The rearrangement links TRBV6-5 to TRBJ1-3; TRBD1 is a possible D gene (6 bases). CDR1 is MNHEY and CDR2 is SVGAGI in the germline V gene. Trimming pared 0 bases from V and 4 bases from J, leaving 13 bases between. The CDR3 length is 16 residues.

V is TRBV19 and J is TRBJ2-3; 9 positions agree with TRBD1. CDR3 length: 16 residues. The V segment lost 1 base and the J segment 3 bases; nucleotides outside the gene matches: 5. From germline, CDR1 is LNHDA and CDR2 SQIVND (reference sequence). CDR3 bases: TGTGCCAGTAGTATAGTCGGACAGGGGATGACAGATACGCAGTATTTT. Protein sequence: CASSIVGQGMTDTQYF.

The DNA of the CDR3 is TGTGCCAGCAGTCGAACAGGTCCTCCGGGTGGAAAACTGTTTTTT. Translating it yields CASSRTGPPGGKLFF. The chain recombines TRBV7-2 with TRBJ1-4; tentatively, D is TRBD1 (5 bases). CDR3 length: 15 residues. V was clipped by 6 bases and J by 10 bases, with 21 bases between them. Looked up from germline, CDR1 is SGHTA and CDR2 is FQGNSA.

This rearrangement joins TRBV10-3 to TRBJ2-5; 9 bases map to TRBD1. The germline gives CDR1 ENHRY, CDR2 SYGVKD. The CDR3 totals 13 residues. Unmatched junction bases numbered 4, after V lost 7 bases and J lost 4 bases. The CDR3 here is CAIMGGQGETQYF. In nucleotides, the CDR3 is TGTGCCATCATGGGGGGACAGGGAGAGACCCAGTACTTC.

This sequence joins TRBV10-1 and TRBJ2-2; D perhaps matches TRBD1 (6 bases). V lost 4 bases and J 2 bases, leaving 11 bases between the germline ends. This CDR3 is built from 15 residues. Germline CDR1 reads WNHNN; CDR2 reads SYGVQD (reference sequence). The CDR3 loop is CASSVQGSNTGELFF. In DNA, the CDR3 is TGCGCCAGCAGTGTACAGGGCTCAAACACCGGGGAGCTGTTTTTT.

This clone was recorded a few times. V is TRBV5-1 and J is TRBJ1-1; D is unclear. The CDR3 has 16 amino acids. The germline CDR1 and CDR2 sequences are SGHRS and YFSETQ. Deletions cut 1 base from V and 4 bases from J, with 17 bases between. The CDR3, as DNA: TGCGCCAGCAGCTTGAAAGGAAGGCAGGCGGGCACTGAAGCTTTCTTT. Encoded protein: CASSLKGRQAGTEAFF. Filled out from reference TRBV5-1 and TRBJ1-1, the complete variable domain reads KAGVTQTPRYLIKTRGQQVTLSCSPISGHRSVSWYQQTPGQGLQFLFEYFSETQRNKGNFPGRFSGRQFSNSRSEMNVSTLELGDSALYLCASSLKGRQAGTEAFFGQGTRLTVV.

The gene calls are TRBV6-1 and TRBJ2-7, with D possibly matching TRBD2 (5 bases). The CDR3 sequence is 13 residues long. CDR1 MNHNS and CDR2 SASEGT come from the germline V gene. Trimming took off 4 bases at V and 5 bases at J, with 12 bases between the two ends. The CDR3 protein is CASSGGSGNEQYF. In DNA, the CDR3 is TGTGCCAGCAGTGGAGGGTCGGGGAACGAGCAGTACTTC.

The chain links TRBV7-8 to TRBJ2-7; possible D gene TRBD1, 6 bases. Germline V gene data show CDR1 as SGHVS and CDR2 as FQNEAQ. Trimming stripped 5 bases from V and 3 bases from J, with 14 bases between. The CDR3 sequence is 14 residues long. CDR3 nucleotides: TGTGCCAGCAGCCCGCGACGGGACATCTACGAGCAGTACTTC. Amino acids: CASSPRRDIYEQYF.

This sequence joins TRBV6-4 and TRBJ2-7; D might be TRBD1 (5 bases). Germline lookup yields CDR1 MRHNA and CDR2 SNTAGT. The CDR3 consists of 13 residues. Trimming removed 2 bases from V and 2 bases from J, with 7 bases in between. CDR3 protein: CASSDPRAYEQYF. The CDR3 DNA is TGTGCCAGCAGTGACCCCAGGGCCTACGAGCAGTACTTC.

V and J are TRBV29-1 and TRBJ1-2; 7 bases match TRBD1. Unmatched junction bases numbered 5, after V lost 2 bases and J lost 5 bases. The CDR3 runs to 13 residues. Germline CDR1 reads SQVTM; CDR2 reads ANQGSEA. This chain's CDR3 is CSVERQGGYGYTF. CDR3 in DNA: TGCAGCGTTGAACGGCAGGGGGGATATGGCTACACCTTC.

The rearrangement joins TRBV5-1 to TRBJ2-3; 7 bases align to TRBD2. After removal of 1 base from V and 3 bases from J, the junction contained 8 bases not matched to a gene. The CDR3 is made up of 16 amino acids. Germline values: CDR1 SGHRS, CDR2 YFSETQ. CDR3 sequence reads: CASSLRAGLATDTQYF. The CDR3, as DNA: TGCGCCAGCAGCTTGAGAGCGGGGTTGGCAACAGATACGCAGTATTTT.

The chain links TRBV5-1 to TRBJ2-3; 10 positions agree with TRBD2. V was clipped by 1 base and J by 3 bases; unmatched bases: 8. The CDR3 consists of 17 residues. CDR1 is SGHRS and CDR2 is YFSETQ in the germline V gene. The CDR3 DNA follows: TGCGCCAGCAGCTTGTTAGCGGGGGGTTACTCTACAGATACGCAGTATTTT. Its protein product is CASSLLAGGYSTDTQYF.

CDR3 DNA: TGCGCCAGCAGCTGGTCGGGACAGGGCTTTTCTGGGGCCAACGTCCTGACTTTC. Its translation: CASSWSGQGFSGANVLTF. The chain links TRBV5-1 to TRBJ2-6; 9 bases are a match to TRBD1. V gave up 3 bases and J gave up 1 base; unmatched junction bases: 8. This CDR3 has 18 amino acids. CDR1 is SGHRS and CDR2 is YFSETQ in the germline V gene.